The 29 T cell receptor beta chains listed next were all sequenced from one sample in a study of regulatory T cells in long-lasting Graves disease. This sample's time point: newly diagnosed GD, antithyroid drugs for less than 3 months. With RNA extracted from PBMCs as input, the TCR library was made. TCR beta libraries were built with iRepertoire HTBI primers and Arm-PCR of CDR3 regions. Using its own MiXCR run on the multiplex PCR reads, TCRdb lists one record per CDR3 protein. The data hold a few hundred thousand distinct CDR3 sequences, with 12% observed a single time. The sample also formed part of further work on T cells in Graves' hyperthyroidism and ophthalmopathy.

The material was peripheral blood mononuclear cells (PBMCs), obtained at new diagnosis, from a patient treated with antithyroid drugs. Receptor source: a woman aged 18-35 years with Graves disease.

This clonotype has ten or more counts. A much larger clone differs from this one at a single base, so this may be a read error. The genes are TRBV11-2 and TRBJ2-2, with D perhaps TRBD2 (5 bases). Trimming left V 1 base short and J 3 bases short, with 12 bases between. The length of the CDR3 is 16 residues. Per germline, CDR1 SGHAT and CDR2 FQNNGV. The CDR3 loop reads CASSLGTSGDTGELFF. CDR3 nucleotide sequence: TGTGCCAGCAGCTTAGGGACGAGCGGAGACACCGGGGAGCTGTTTTTT.

The table lists this clonotype with many counts. V usage is TRBV20-1 and J usage is TRBJ2-1, with D perhaps TRBD1 (5 bases). The V and J ends lost 1 base and 7 bases respectively, with 14 bases between them. Germline V gives CDR1 DFQATT, CDR2 SNEGSKA (reference sequence). The CDR3 totals 14 residues. The DNA of the CDR3 is TGCAGTGCTAGAGTAGCTGGGGCTGGGAATGAGCAGTTCTTC. It is translated as CSARVAGAGNEQFF.

The sample holds many counts of this clonotype. The genes are TRBV14 and TRBJ1-1; D is undetermined. The germline CDR1 and CDR2 sequences are SGHDN and FVKESK. This CDR3 has 18 amino acids. Trimming pared 3 bases from V and 0 bases from J, leaving 20 bases between. The chain's CDR3 is CASSQFRAPWGLNTEAFF. In DNA form, the CDR3 reads TGTGCCAGCAGCCAGTTCCGGGCCCCATGGGGTTTGAACACTGAAGCTTTCTTT.

This clonotype was seen at least ten times. The chain recombines TRBV6-2 or TRBV6-3 with TRBJ1-1; D uncertain. Germline V gene lookup returns CDR1 MNHEY and CDR2 SVGEGT. V was trimmed by 2 bases and J by 8 bases, leaving 12 bases between them. The CDR3 extends over 13 amino acids. CDR3 amino acids: CASSYQVKGEAFF. The CDR3 DNA sequence: TGTGCCAGCAGTTACCAAGTGAAAGGAGAAGCTTTCTTT.

This clonotype was seen at least ten times. This chain uses TRBV10-3 with TRBJ2-1; TRBD2 matches 9 bases. The CDR3 totals 16 residues. Germline V CDR1 and CDR2: ENHRY, SYGVKD. V shed 2 bases and J 7 bases; nucleotides not matched to a gene: 9. CDR3 loop: CAISEPGLATINEQFF. In DNA, the CDR3 is TGTGCCATCAGTGAGCCTGGACTAGCGACGATTAATGAGCAGTTCTTC.

This clonotype showed up just a few times. The V gene is TRBV9, the J gene TRBJ1-2; no clear D. The germline V gene has CDR1 SGDLS and CDR2 YYNGEE. V shed 7 bases and J shed 2 bases, with 15 bases lying between them. The CDR3 consists of 14 residues. DNA of the CDR3: TGTGCCAGCGGTGATGCAGGACGAAACTATGGCTACACCTTC. This sequence encodes CASGDAGRNYGYTF.

This clonotype was detected many times. This rearrangement joins TRBV7-2 to TRBJ2-3, with D tentatively TRBD1 (5 bases). Looked up from germline, CDR1 is SGHTA and CDR2 is FQGNSA. CDR3 length: 13 amino acids. The V end lost 1 base, the J end lost 6 bases, and 8 bases lay between the germline ends. The CDR3 region is CASSLEQGDTQYF. CDR3 DNA: TGTGCCAGCAGCTTAGAGCAGGGTGATACGCAGTATTTT.

This clonotype was recorded many times. V and J are TRBV11-2 and TRBJ2-1; D is undetermined. Germline-derived CDR1 and CDR2 are SGHAT and FQNNGV. The CDR3 totals 17 residues. Trimming left V 0 bases short and J 0 bases short, with 12 bases between. The CDR3, as DNA: TGTGCCAGCAGCTTAGACGGGTACAGCCGCTCCTACAATGAGCAGTTCTTC. Protein: CASSLDGYSRSYNEQFF.

This clonotype was observed at least ten times. The chain links TRBV10-3 to TRBJ2-7; D not resolved. V was trimmed by 6 bases and J by 7 bases, leaving 4 bases between them. CDR1 and CDR2 (germline): ENHRY, SYGVKD. The CDR3 is made up of 9 amino acids. The chain's CDR3 is CAISGEQYV. CDR3 coding DNA: TGTGCCATCAGCGGAGAGCAGTACGTC.

This clonotype was found many times. This chain uses TRBV27 with TRBJ2-2; D is unresolved. The V gene's germline CDR1 is MNHEY and CDR2 SMNVEV (reference sequence). V dropped 5 bases and J dropped 2 bases, with 6 bases sitting between them. This CDR3 has 13 residues. The CDR3 nucleotides read TGTGCCAGCAGTATATACAACACCGGGGAGCTGTTTTTT. Its protein product is CASSIYNTGELFF.

This clonotype was seen many times. The chain joins TRBV20-1 to TRBJ2-2; TRBD1 might be the D (7 bases). V was cut by 5 bases and J by 5 bases, with 27 bases left in between. Looked up from germline, CDR1 is DFQATT and CDR2 is SNEGSKA (reference sequence). The CDR3 runs 18 residues. Here the CDR3 DNA reads TGCAGTGCTGAGGGGGCAGGGGCCTACTCGGAGGGTACCGGGGAGCTGTTTTTT. This translates into CSAEGAGAYSEGTGELFF.

The chain couples TRBV3-1 to TRBJ2-5; 11 positions agree with TRBD2. With the DNA end fitting TRBJ2-1 better, the J assignment may be wrong. CDR1 is LGHDT and CDR2 is YNNKEL in the germline V gene (reference sequence). This CDR3 comprises 19 residues. The CDR3 sequence is CASSQRLLTSGSPYNEQFF. As DNA, the CDR3 is TGTGCCAGCAGCCAAAGGCTTCTTACTAGCGGGAGCCCCTACAATGAGCAGTTCTTC.

This clonotype occurred many times. This chain links TRBV2 with TRBJ2-3, with D unresolved. Germline V lookup: CDR1 SNHLY, CDR2 FYNNEI. CDR3 size: 13 residues. V was pared by 7 bases and J by 1 base, with 9 bases between. As DNA, the CDR3 is TGTGCCAGCACTCGGGTCGGCACAGATACGCAGTATTTT. Protein sequence: CASTRVGTDTQYF.

This clonotype has at least ten counts. The V and J genes are TRBV12-3 or TRBV12-4 and TRBJ1-1; weak D call: TRBD1 (6 bases). V gave up 3 bases and J gave up 0 bases, with 14 bases separating them. The CDR3 length is 16 residues. In DNA, the CDR3 is TGTGCCAGCAGTTTTGGGGGGGCAGCCATGAACACTGAAGCTTTCTTT. This codes for CASSFGGAAMNTEAFF.

This chain uses TRBV6-2 or TRBV6-3 with TRBJ2-2; D is perhaps TRBD2 (6 bases). Trimming left V 0 bases short and J 7 bases short, with 15 bases between. This CDR3 is 16 amino acids long. CDR1 is MNHEY, CDR2 SVGEGT, per germline. The CDR3 DNA follows: TGTGCCAGCAGTTACTCGGTGGCTAGCGCTGGCGGGGAGCTGTTTTTT. Translated, it gives CASSYSVASAGGELFF.

This clonotype was detected only a few times. CDR3 in DNA: TGTGCCACCAGCAGAGATCCAGGGGCTGGGGCCAACGTCCTGACTTTC. It is translated as CATSRDPGAGANVLTF. The chain joins TRBV15 to TRBJ2-6; possibly TRBD1 for D (6 bases). The CDR3 totals 16 residues. Deletions cut 0 bases from V and 2 bases from J, with 8 bases between. The germline V gene encodes CDR1 LNHNV and CDR2 YYDKDF (reference sequence).

This clonotype was seen many times. This rearrangement joins TRBV20-1 to TRBJ2-3; tentatively, D is TRBD1 or TRBD2 (7 bases each). CDR3 length: 14 amino acids. Trimming stripped 6 bases from V and 6 bases from J, with 19 bases between. The germline V gene encodes CDR1 DFQATT and CDR2 SNEGSKA (reference sequence). CDR3 nucleotide sequence: TGCAGTGCCCATTCAGGGGGAGCGGGGGATACGCAGTATTTT. Translated: CSAHSGGAGDTQYF.

This clonotype was detected ten times or more. The rearrangement joins TRBV6-1 to TRBJ1-2; D is possibly TRBD1 (5 bases). V was trimmed by 5 bases and J by 6 bases, leaving 13 bases between them. Per the germline V gene, CDR1 is MNHNS and CDR2 is SASEGT. The CDR3 has 13 residues. The CDR3 reads CASSLGLLNGYTF. DNA for the CDR3: TGTGCCAGCAGTCTGGGACTGCTGAATGGCTACACCTTC.

This clonotype was recorded many times. V and J are TRBV6-5 and TRBJ1-1; possibly TRBD1 for D (6 bases). The CDR3 loop spans 15 amino acids. Trimming removed 0 bases from V and 0 bases from J, with 8 bases in between. Germline V lookup: CDR1 MNHEY, CDR2 SVGAGI. CDR3 DNA sequence: TGTGCCAGCAGTTACTCCGGACAGCTGAACACTGAAGCTTTCTTT. Protein: CASSYSGQLNTEAFF.

This clonotype was picked up many times. V gene TRBV7-3 combines with J gene TRBJ2-5, with TRBD1 matching 9 bases. Germline loops: CDR1 SGHTA, CDR2 FQGTGA. The CDR3 has 15 amino acids. With V trimmed by 5 bases and J by 4 bases, 8 bases remained unmatched. As DNA, the CDR3 is TGTGCCAGCAGCGCCACAGGGGGCTCATTAGAGACCCAGTACTTC. Amino acid sequence: CASSATGGSLETQYF.

This clonotype was counted ten times or more. The V and J genes are TRBV6-2 or TRBV6-3 and TRBJ2-5; weak D call: TRBD2 (5 bases). V lost 2 bases, J lost 5 bases, and 12 bases lay in between. The CDR3 has 14 residues. Germline V lookup: CDR1 MNHEY, CDR2 SVGEGT. The CDR3 DNA is TGTGCCAGCAGTTACATCGCGGGCGGGGAGACCCAGTACTTC. Protein product: CASSYIAGGETQYF.

This clonotype occurred many times. The V and J genes are TRBV7-3 and TRBJ2-2; D not resolved. Germline V gives CDR1 SGHTA, CDR2 FQGTGA. This CDR3 is built from 12 residues. Trimming took 4 bases from V and 7 from J, leaving 7 bases between them. The CDR3 DNA reads as TGTGCCAGCAGCTACTCCGGCGGGGAGCTGTTTTTT. Translated: CASSYSGGELFF.

In its sample, this clonotype was seen many times. This chain joins TRBV6-1 and TRBJ1-5; 7 bases match TRBD1. With 6 bases clipped from V and 4 bases from J, the junction kept 9 bases outside the gene matches. Germline assignment: CDR1 MNHNS and CDR2 SASEGT. The CDR3 spans 15 residues. CDR3 sequence reads: CASSPGTAQNQPQHF. CDR3 DNA: TGTGCCAGCAGCCCAGGGACAGCACAGAATCAGCCCCAGCATTTT.

This clonotype was counted ten times or more. V usage is TRBV7-2 and J usage is TRBJ1-4; 9 nucleotides align to TRBD1. V shed 1 base and J 8 bases; nucleotides not matched to a gene: 11. There are 17 residues in the CDR3. Germline assignment: CDR1 SGHTA and CDR2 FQGNSA. Here the CDR3 DNA reads TGTGCCAGCAGCTTAGAGGGCCGGGACAGGGCTGCGGAAAAACTGTTTTTT. Protein sequence: CASSLEGRDRAAEKLFF.

The table lists this clonotype with many counts. This rearrangement joins TRBV5-5 to TRBJ2-1, with TRBD1 identical over 8 bases. With 4 bases clipped from V and 2 bases from J, the junction kept 8 bases outside the gene matches. This CDR3 has 16 amino acids. CDR1 SGHKS and CDR2 YYEKEE come from the germline V gene (reference sequence). CDR3 in DNA: TGTGCCAGCAGCCTGGGACAGGTACCAACCTACAATGAGCAGTTCTTC. Protein: CASSLGQVPTYNEQFF.

This clonotype has at least ten counts. The rearrangement links TRBV28 to TRBJ2-1; 7 bases match TRBD1. The V gene end was trimmed by 5 bases and the J gene end by 7 bases; junction bases not matched to a gene: 26. Germline V gene data show CDR1 as MDHEN and CDR2 as SYDVKM. The CDR3 is 20 amino acids. CDR3 protein: CASSPPKATRRTGLLNEQFF. The CDR3 DNA sequence: TGTGCCAGCAGTCCCCCGAAAGCAACCAGAAGGACAGGACTTCTAAATGAGCAGTTCTTC.

This clonotype occurred many times. The rearrangement joins TRBV3-1 to TRBJ2-4; the D is unclear. CDR3 length: 14 amino acids. The V end was cut by 4 bases, the J end by 7 bases, with 14 bases between. The V gene's germline CDR1 is LGHDT and CDR2 YNNKEL (reference sequence). CDR3 coding DNA: TGTGCCAGCAGCCCCACAGCCCTGGGGAACATTCAGTACTTC. It encodes CASSPTALGNIQYF. Full variable domain (outside the CDR3, taken from reference TRBV3-1 and TRBJ2-4): DTAVSQTPKYLVTQMGNDKSIKCEQNLGHDTMYWYKQDSKKFLKIMFSYNNKELIINETVPNRFSPKSPDKAHLNLHINSLELGDSAVYFCASSPTALGNIQYFGAGTRLSVL.

This clonotype has ten or more counts. The chain couples TRBV10-3 to TRBJ2-5, with 10 bases that match TRBD2. Losses at the gene ends were 10 bases for V and 3 bases for J; bases not matched to a gene: 2. This CDR3 has 12 amino acids. Germline V gene data show CDR1 as ENHRY and CDR2 as SYGVKD. The chain's CDR3 is CATGLAEETQYF. The CDR3 region has the DNA TGTGCCACCGGACTAGCGGAAGAGACCCAGTACTTC.

The chain is built from TRBV6-1 and TRBJ2-2, with D unresolved. The germline CDR1 and CDR2 sequences are MNHNS and SASEGT. This CDR3 has 12 residues. V gave up 7 bases and J gave up 5 bases, with 8 bases separating them. The CDR3 sequence is CASTGRTGELFF. Here the CDR3 DNA reads TGTGCCAGCACTGGCCGTACCGGGGAGCTGTTTTTT.